The 27 T cell receptor beta chains listed next were all sequenced from one sample in a study of cytomegalovirus exposure and HLA in healthy donors. Profiled with immunoSEQ multiplex PCR; TCRdb holds only in-frame clones, not every one. Of 150,000 to 200,000 clones listed, 87% are singletons. Sequencing was done on a sample of PBMCs. Receptor source: a woman under 40 in good health and CMV-seronegative.

This clone was counted between two and nine times. The DNA for the CDR3 is TGTGCCAGCAGGACAGCGTACTCTGGAAACACCATATATTTT. Translation: CASRTAYSGNTIYF. The J gene is TRBJ1-3, the V gene TRBV2; perhaps TRBD1 as D (5 bases). V was clipped by 6 bases and J by 0 bases, with 9 bases between them. Germline V gives CDR1 SNHLY, CDR2 FYNNEI. The CDR3 runs 14 residues.

The chain employs TRBV5-6 and TRBJ2-7; D is uncertain. Trimming pared 4 bases from V and 6 bases from J, leaving 17 bases between. The CDR3 consists of 14 residues. CDR1 is SGHDT, CDR2 YYEEEE, per germline. CDR3 nucleotides: TGTGCCAGCAGCCCTAGTGGTAGTGTCGGCGAGCAGTACTTC. Translating gives CASSPSGSVGEQYF.

The genes are TRBV5-8 and TRBJ2-7; 7 bases agree with TRBD1. With 1 base clipped from V and 2 bases from J, the junction kept 6 bases outside the gene matches. Looked up from germline, CDR1 is SGHTS and CDR2 is YDEGEE. The CDR3 consists of 15 residues. The CDR3 DNA follows: TGTGCCAGCAGCTTGCTGACAGGGATCCCCTACGAGCAGTACTTC. The encoded protein is CASSLLTGIPYEQYF.

The chain carries TRBV27 and TRBJ2-3; TRBD1 is a possible D gene (6 bases). The CDR3 has 14 amino acids. V was cut by 4 bases and J by 3 bases, with 11 bases left in between. CDR1 is MNHEY, CDR2 SMNVEV, per germline (reference sequence). CDR3 DNA sequence: TGTGCCAGCAGTTCCCAGGGGCCTACAGATACGCAGTATTTT. Translated: CASSSQGPTDTQYF.

The J gene is TRBJ1-6, the V gene TRBV27; the D gene is possibly TRBD1 (6 bases). The V gene's germline CDR1 is MNHEY and CDR2 SMNVEV (reference sequence). V lost 7 bases and J 7 bases, leaving 14 bases between the germline ends. The CDR3 loop spans 14 amino acids. CDR3 nucleotides: TGTGCCAGCACCCACACAGGGTGGAATTCACCCCTCCACTTT. Translated: CASTHTGWNSPLHF.

The chain carries TRBV11-2 and TRBJ1-2, with TRBD1 as a possible D gene (5 bases). This CDR3 comprises 12 residues. V dropped 5 bases and J dropped 4 bases, with 8 bases sitting between them. The germline CDR1 and CDR2 sequences are SGHAT and FQNNGV. CDR3 sequence (DNA): TGTGCCAGCAGCGGAACAGGCTATGGCTACACCTTC. It is translated as CASSGTGYGYTF.

The chain recombines TRBV21-1 with TRBJ1-1; the table's D call, TRBD1, was not checked against the DNA. TRBV21-1 counts as a pseudogene. The CDR3 has 13 residues. This chain's CDR3 is CASLQTNVAEAFF. In DNA, the CDR3 is TGTGCCAGCTTACAGACGAACGTCGCTGAAGCTTTCTTT.

This chain connects TRBV5-5 to TRBJ2-2, with 8 bases lining up with TRBD1. CDR1 and CDR2 from the germline V gene are SGHKS and YYEKEE (reference sequence). The CDR3 consists of 14 residues. Trimming cost V 4 bases and J 9 bases; bases outside gene matches: 8. DNA for the CDR3: TGTGCCAGCAGCCCCCGGGACAGGATTTGGGAGCTGTTTTTT. Protein sequence: CASSPRDRIWELFF.

The rearrangement uses TRBV7-6 and TRBJ1-1, with 7 nucleotides matching TRBD1. Trimming removed 5 bases from V and 3 bases from J; junction bases left unmatched: 3. Germline V gene lookup returns CDR1 SGHVS and CDR2 FNYEAQ. The CDR3 totals 13 residues. The CDR3, as DNA: TGTGCCAGCAGCGACACAGGGGACACTGAAGCTTTCTTT. Encoded protein: CASSDTGDTEAFF.

The gene calls are TRBV5-1 and TRBJ2-3, with a possible D match to TRBD1 (7 bases). The germline V and J ends were trimmed by 7 bases and 6 bases, with 21 bases remaining between them. The germline V gene encodes CDR1 SGHRS and CDR2 YFSETQ. CDR3 length: 15 amino acids. The chain's CDR3 is CASLPGGLDPDTQYF. The CDR3 DNA follows: TGCGCCAGCCTGCCAGGGGGGTTAGATCCGGATACGCAGTATTTT.

This clone has just one count. This chain connects TRBV7-2 to TRBJ1-5, with D possibly TRBD1 on 5 matching bases. Per germline, CDR1 SGHTA and CDR2 FQGNSA. Trimming removed 3 bases from V and 6 bases from J, with 12 bases in between. The CDR3 totals 14 residues. CDR3 in amino acids: CASSFLGGTQPQHF. For the CDR3, the DNA is TGTGCCAGCAGCTTTCTCGGGGGGACTCAGCCCCAGCATTTT.

The rearrangement uses TRBV7-8 and TRBJ2-1, with a possible D match to TRBD2 (6 bases). CDR3 size: 14 residues. Per the germline V gene, CDR1 is SGHVS and CDR2 is FQNEAQ. Deletions cut 3 bases from V and 13 bases from J, with 19 bases between. As DNA, the CDR3 is TGTGCCAGCAGCTTCAGGCCCGTAGCGGAACAACAGTTCTTC. As protein: CASSFRPVAEQQFF.

As regards this clone: One junction end does not reproduce the germline sequence, and a read error may be involved. As DNA, the CDR3 is TGTGCTAGCAGCTTAGGGACAGAGGCTTCCAATGAGCAGTTCTTC. Its protein is CASSLGTEASNEQFF. The gene calls are TRBV7-7 and TRBJ2-1, with 7 bases lining up with TRBD1. Germline lookup yields CDR1 SSHAT and CDR2 FNYEAQ (reference sequence). There are 15 residues in the CDR3. Complete variable domain (other parts from reference TRBV7-7 and TRBJ2-1): GAGVSQSPRYKVTKRGQDVTLRCDPISSHATLYWYQQALGQGPEFLTYFNYEAQPDKSGLPSDRFSAERPEGSISTLTIQRTEQRDSAMYRCASSLGTEASNEQFFGPGTRLTVL.

CDR3 in amino acids: CAWSGQGTEAFF. The CDR3 DNA reads as TGTGCCTGGAGTGGACAGGGCACTGAAGCTTTCTTT. The chain recombines TRBV30 with TRBJ1-1; 7 bases map to TRBD1. The germline CDR1 and CDR2 sequences are GTSNPN and SVGIG (reference sequence). This CDR3 has 12 amino acids. The V gene end was trimmed by 1 base and the J gene end by 4 bases; junction bases not matched to a gene: 0.

The chain uses TRBV9 and TRBJ2-1, with a weak D call TRBD2 (6 bases). The CDR3 extends over 12 amino acids. With 3 bases removed from V and 12 bases from J, the gap between germline ends came to 13 bases. Germline CDR1 is SGDLS and CDR2 is YYNGEE. CDR3 DNA: TGTGCCAGCAGCGAGGGAGGTAGTGGGCAGTTCTTC. Amino acid sequence: CASSEGGSGQFF.

The chain is built from TRBV5-1 and TRBJ1-2; D is possibly TRBD1 (5 bases). CDR1 SGHRS and CDR2 YFSETQ come from the germline V gene. The CDR3 extends over 13 amino acids. Trimming removed 0 bases at V and 5 bases at J, with 8 bases between. The CDR3 coding sequence is TGCGCCAGCAGCTTGGTGGGGGGATATGGCTACACCTTC. Protein: CASSLVGGYGYTF. Together with reference TRBV5-1 and TRBJ1-2, the CDR3 gives the full variable domain: KAGVTQTPRYLIKTRGQQVTLSCSPISGHRSVSWYQQTPGQGLQFLFEYFSETQRNKGNFPGRFSGRQFSNSRSEMNVSTLELGDSALYLCASSLVGGYGYTFGSGTRLTVV.

V usage is TRBV5-1 and J usage is TRBJ2-7, with a tentative D call TRBD2 (5 bases). Germline CDR1 is SGHRS and CDR2 is YFSETQ. This CDR3 spans 14 amino acids. Trimming took 2 bases from V and 4 from J, leaving 13 bases between them. The CDR3 DNA reads as TGCGCCAGCAGCTTCCGGCCGGAGGTATACGAGCAGTACTTC. This encodes CASSFRPEVYEQYF.

This rearrangement joins TRBV9 to TRBJ1-5; the D is unclear. There are 20 residues in the CDR3. Germline CDR1 and CDR2: SGDLS and YYNGEE. Trimming shortened V by 3 bases and J by 2 bases, and 27 bases separated the two germline ends. CDR3 region: CASSATSQTFQVHCNQPQHF. In nucleotides, the CDR3 is TGTGCCAGCAGCGCCACGTCACAGACCTTCCAAGTACATTGCAATCAGCCCCAGCATTTT.

The V call is TRBV5-1, the J call TRBJ2-1; a weak D match, TRBD1 (5 bases). Germline V gene sequence: CDR1 SGHRS, CDR2 YFSETQ. The CDR3 loop spans 15 amino acids. V lost 4 bases and J lost 3, with 14 bases in between. The CDR3 DNA is TGCGCCAGCAGCCCCGGAAGGGGCTTCTACAATGAGCAGTTCTTC. Residues: CASSPGRGFYNEQFF.

This clone was observed once. V gene TRBV5-1 combines with J gene TRBJ1-3; the match to TRBD1 covers 7 bases. Germline V lookup: CDR1 SGHRS, CDR2 YFSETQ. The CDR3 contains 18 residues. With 4 bases clipped from V and 0 bases from J, the junction kept 13 bases outside the gene matches. CDR3 amino acids: CASSASSRGTSSGNTIYF. CDR3 DNA sequence: TGCGCCAGCAGCGCGTCCTCCAGGGGGACAAGCTCTGGAAACACCATATATTTT.

The genes are TRBV6-1 and TRBJ1-2; D is uncertain. Germline CDR1 reads MNHNS; CDR2 reads SASEGT. The CDR3 has 14 residues. V lost 3 bases to trimming and J lost 4 bases, with 12 bases between them. CDR3 bases: TGTGCCAGCAGTGAGCCCCGAACAGTCTATGGCTACACCTTC. It is translated as CASSEPRTVYGYTF.

V gene TRBV4-1 combines with J gene TRBJ2-7, with D maybe TRBD2 (5 bases). V lost 4 bases, J lost 0 bases, and 13 bases lay in between. Germline V gives CDR1 MGHRA, CDR2 YSYEKL. CDR3 size: 15 residues. The chain's CDR3 is CASSRSDGNSYEQYF. CDR3 DNA sequence: TGCGCCAGCAGCCGCTCAGACGGGAACTCCTACGAGCAGTACTTC.

The genes are TRBV7-2 and TRBJ2-2; tentatively, D is TRBD1 (6 bases). The CDR3 covers 14 residues. Germline loops: CDR1 SGHTA, CDR2 FQGNSA. Trimming took 6 bases from V and 3 from J, leaving 11 bases between them. The CDR3 DNA reads as TGTGCCAGCAGATCTAGACAGGACACCGGGGAGCTGTTTTTT. It translates to CASRSRQDTGELFF.

This chain links TRBV5-1 with TRBJ1-2; 10 nucleotides agree with TRBD1. Trimming at V came to 4 bases and at J to 7 bases, leaving 7 bases not matched to a gene. Germline V gene sequence: CDR1 SGHRS, CDR2 YFSETQ. The CDR3 sequence is 14 residues long. The DNA of the CDR3 is TGCGCCAGCAGCCGGACAGGGGGGTCGGGTGGCTACACCTTC. Its protein product is CASSRTGGSGGYTF.

The V gene is TRBV4-2, the J gene TRBJ2-7, with a possible D match to TRBD1 (5 bases). The V and J ends lost 0 bases and 3 bases respectively, with 18 bases between them. The V gene's germline CDR1 is LGHNA and CDR2 YNFKEQ. The CDR3 is 17 amino acids. The CDR3 loop reads CASSQDSNLWQGYEQYF. In nucleotides, the CDR3 is TGTGCCAGCAGCCAAGATTCCAATCTTTGGCAGGGCTACGAGCAGTACTTC.

J is TRBJ2-7 and V is TRBV4-2; weak D call: TRBD1 (6 bases). Trimming removed 0 bases from V and 1 base from J, with 7 bases in between. This CDR3 is built from 14 residues. The germline CDR1 and CDR2 sequences are LGHNA and YNFKEQ. The CDR3 sequence is CASSQDRGSYEQYF. CDR3 bases: TGTGCCAGCAGCCAAGACAGGGGTTCCTACGAGCAGTACTTC.

This chain connects TRBV27 to TRBJ2-1; TRBD1 matches at 8 bases. V shed 1 base, J shed 6 bases, and the junction held 5 bases outside the gene matches. Germline CDR1 reads MNHEY; CDR2 reads SMNVEV (reference sequence). The CDR3 sequence is 15 residues long. The CDR3 reads CASSLLDRVRNEQFF. The CDR3 DNA follows: TGTGCCAGCAGTTTATTGGACAGGGTACGCAATGAGCAGTTCTTC.